What follows describes a single T cell receptor (beta chain). Its antigen is currently unknown. Use of 60 Vbeta and 13 Jbeta primers characterized the PCR. The table came from immunoSEQ multiplex PCR; TCRdb's copy has only in-frame clones and leaves some out. The sample records roughly 100,000 clones, 65% to 85% being singletons. CDR3 size: 12 residues. Germline assignment: CDR1 SNHLY and CDR2 FYNNEI. Trimming left V 0 bases short and J 8 bases short, with 7 bases between. The sample comes from a study of cytomegalovirus exposure and HLA in healthy donors. Study-wide results and limits: In an earlier analysis, in roughly 580 donors, most V segments appeared productive either ~87% or ~30% of the time.

The clonotype comes from a woman aged 40 to 50 in good health and CMV-seronegative. This chain joins TRBV2 and TRBJ1-2; weak D call: TRBD1 (5 bases). The material sequenced was PBMCs. The CDR3 reads CASSEAGEGYTF. CDR3 sequence (DNA): TGTGCCAGCAGTGAAGCAGGGGAAGGCTACACCTTC. Full variable domain (rest looked up from reference TRBV2 and TRBJ1-2): EPEVTQTPSHQVTQMGQEVILRCVPISNHLYFYWYRQILGQKVEFLVSFYNNEISEKSEIFDDQFSVERPDGSNFTLKIRSTKLEDSAMYFCASSEAGEGYTFGSGTRLTVV.